The text below deals with one TCR beta chain. The data stem from a study of blood T cell repertoires in COVID-19. For the study at large: T cells, B-cell-depleted T cells, or PBMCs provided the cDNA or gDNA that served as material.

Method: immunoSEQ multiplex PCR; TCRdb's copy keeps in-frame clones and lacks some. The table includes 75,000 to 80,000 clones, approximately 85% detected once. One Seattle source followed patients from active infection through their disease course. The V and J ends lost 4 bases and 2 bases respectively, with 11 bases between them. The germline CDR1 and CDR2 sequences are SGHDT and YYEEEE. This CDR3 has 14 amino acids. The sequence was collected from a man aged 60 to 69 with COVID-19, enrolled during active disease. This chain links TRBV5-6 with TRBJ2-3, with D unresolved. The sequencing sample was made of peripheral blood. CDR3 coding DNA: TGTGCCAGCAGCCGTGGAACAGCCACAGATACGCAGTATTTT. As protein: CASSRGTATDTQYF.